These 8 T cell receptor beta chains were sequenced from one sample in a study of regulatory T cells in long-lasting Graves disease (dated by TCRdb to the early 2020s). Library construction relied on multiplex PCR. TCRdb lists the instrument as Illumina HiSeq 4000. CDR3 regions were amplified by Arm-PCR with iRepertoire HTBI primers to construct TCR beta libraries. TCRdb passed the public sequencing reads through fastp at Q25 and MiXCR, retaining productive beta sequences. Each CDR3 protein appears once, grouped with its most common genes and DNA. Across this sample there are 650,000 to 850,000 distinct CDR3 sequences, with about 30% seen only once. Clones ranked in the top ten supply around 42% of the sample. Reading the label with the study, this specimen's time point is: persistent/refractory GD, antithyroid drugs over 5 years with positive TRAb. RNA was extracted from PBMCs in TRIzol for both TCR sequencing and RNA sequencing.

The sequencing used peripheral blood mononuclear cells (PBMCs), collected when the disease was refractory, from a patient treated with antithyroid drugs. The source is a female donor with Graves disease.

There are many counts of this clonotype. V is TRBV20-1 and J is TRBJ2-5, with a possible D match to TRBD1 (5 bases). The CDR3 runs 12 residues. Trimming removed 2 bases at V and 4 bases at J, with 8 bases between. CDR1 is DFQATT, CDR2 SNEGSKA, per germline (reference sequence). The CDR3 here is CSARQGRETQYF. The CDR3 DNA reads as TGCAGTGCTAGACAGGGCCGAGAGACCCAGTACTTC.

The chain combines TRBV10-2 with TRBJ2-7, with a possible D match to TRBD2 (5 bases). The V end lost 4 bases, the J end lost 0 bases, and 10 bases lay between the germline ends. The CDR3 runs to 14 residues. Germline V gene sequence: CDR1 WSHSY, CDR2 SAAADI. The CDR3 here is CASSVGVFSYEQYF. CDR3 DNA: TGCGCCAGCAGTGTCGGGGTCTTCTCCTACGAGCAGTACTTC.

CDR3 sequence reads: CASSPKQDRYEQYF. The DNA for the CDR3 is TGTGCCAGCAGCCCGAAACAGGACCGCTACGAGCAGTACTTC. This rearrangement joins TRBV3-1 to TRBJ2-7; D possibly corresponds to TRBD1 (5 bases). V shed 4 bases and J shed 3 bases, with 13 bases lying between them. The germline V gene encodes CDR1 LGHDT and CDR2 YNNKEL (reference sequence). This CDR3 has 14 amino acids.

This clonotype appeared a single time. This chain uses TRBV28 with TRBJ1-3; 12 bases align to TRBD1. The ends lost 2 bases at V and 8 bases at J; junction bases unmatched: 4. CDR1 is MDHEN and CDR2 is SYDVKM in the germline V gene. The CDR3 is 15 amino acids. As DNA, the CDR3 is TGTGCCAGCAGTTTAATGGGACAGGGGGCGGACACCATATATTTT. It translates to CASSLMGQGADTIYF.

CDR3 in amino acids: CASSRLTGEQYF. The CDR3 nucleotides are TGTGCCAGCAGCCGTTTGACGGGCGAGCAGTACTTC. This sequence joins TRBV3-1 and TRBJ2-7; D is ambiguous. The length of the CDR3 is 12 residues. From germline, CDR1 is LGHDT and CDR2 YNNKEL (reference sequence). With 4 bases removed from V and 6 bases from J, the gap between germline ends came to 10 bases.

The chain couples TRBV5-4 to TRBJ1-4, with D perhaps matching TRBD1 (5 bases). V lost 4 bases to trimming and J lost 4 bases, with 11 bases between them. This CDR3 contains 14 residues. The V gene's germline CDR1 is SGHNT and CDR2 YYREEE (reference sequence). CDR3 region: CASSRDGSNEKLFF. In nucleotides, the CDR3 is TGTGCCAGCAGCCGGGACGGTAGTAATGAAAAACTGTTTTTT.

V gene TRBV11-2 combines with J gene TRBJ2-7; D possibly corresponds to TRBD2 (6 bases). Trimming took off 5 bases at V and 6 bases at J, with 23 bases between the two ends. The V gene's germline CDR1 is SGHAT and CDR2 FQNNGV. CDR3 length: 16 residues. CDR3 nucleotide sequence: TGTGCCAGCAGCCCCTCCGGGGCTAGCGTTGGAGGCGAGCAGTACTTC. Amino acid sequence: CASSPSGASVGGEQYF.

The sample holds many counts of this clonotype. The chain recombines TRBV6-1 with TRBJ2-2; D is possibly TRBD2 (6 bases). Trimming removed 4 bases at V and 5 bases at J, with 14 bases between. Germline V gives CDR1 MNHNS, CDR2 SASEGT. This CDR3 has 15 residues. The DNA for the CDR3 is TGTGCCAGCAGTGCGATAGCGGAGACTACCGGGGAGCTGTTTTTT. Translating gives CASSAIAETTGELFF.